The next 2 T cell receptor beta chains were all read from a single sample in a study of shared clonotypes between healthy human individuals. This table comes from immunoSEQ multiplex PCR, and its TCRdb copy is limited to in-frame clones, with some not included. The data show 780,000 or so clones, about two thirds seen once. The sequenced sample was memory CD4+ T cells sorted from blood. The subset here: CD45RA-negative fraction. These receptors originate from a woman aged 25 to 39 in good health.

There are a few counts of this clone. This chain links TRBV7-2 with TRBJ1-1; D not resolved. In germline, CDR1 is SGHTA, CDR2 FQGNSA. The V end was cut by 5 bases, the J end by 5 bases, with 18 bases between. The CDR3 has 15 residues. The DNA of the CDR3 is TGTGCCAGCAGCCCCGATCGGATGTGGGGAACTGAAGCTTTCTTT. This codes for CASSPDRMWGTEAFF.

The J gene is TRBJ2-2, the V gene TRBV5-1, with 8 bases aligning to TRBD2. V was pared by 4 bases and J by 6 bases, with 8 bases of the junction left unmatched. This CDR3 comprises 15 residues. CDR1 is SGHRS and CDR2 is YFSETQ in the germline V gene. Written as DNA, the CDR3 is TGCGCCAGCAGCCTAGGGACTAGTTTTGCCGGGGAGCTGTTTTTT. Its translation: CASSLGTSFAGELFF.